The present T cell receptor (beta chain) was sequenced within a study of radiotherapy plus CTLA-4 blockade in lung cancer. Trimming took 5 bases from V and 1 from J, leaving 8 bases between them. Looked up from germline, CDR1 is MNHNS and CDR2 is SASEGT. The CDR3 has 13 residues. Using immunoSEQ multiplex PCR, the repertoire was profiled, and TCRdb retains in-frame clones only, with some absent. The data contain tens of thousands of clones, roughly 73% of them seen just once; the ten biggest clones take up 3.6%. The rearrangement uses TRBV6-1 and TRBJ1-1; the D gene is possibly TRBD1 (5 bases). The sequence was collected from a human donor with non-small cell lung cancer who had stable disease on radiotherapy plus ipilimumab. The specimen was peripheral blood, collected from a patient treated with radiotherapy plus ipilimumab. CDR3 residues: CASSTQENTEAFF. CDR3 bases: TGTGCCAGCAGTACACAGGAGAACACTGAAGCTTTCTTT.